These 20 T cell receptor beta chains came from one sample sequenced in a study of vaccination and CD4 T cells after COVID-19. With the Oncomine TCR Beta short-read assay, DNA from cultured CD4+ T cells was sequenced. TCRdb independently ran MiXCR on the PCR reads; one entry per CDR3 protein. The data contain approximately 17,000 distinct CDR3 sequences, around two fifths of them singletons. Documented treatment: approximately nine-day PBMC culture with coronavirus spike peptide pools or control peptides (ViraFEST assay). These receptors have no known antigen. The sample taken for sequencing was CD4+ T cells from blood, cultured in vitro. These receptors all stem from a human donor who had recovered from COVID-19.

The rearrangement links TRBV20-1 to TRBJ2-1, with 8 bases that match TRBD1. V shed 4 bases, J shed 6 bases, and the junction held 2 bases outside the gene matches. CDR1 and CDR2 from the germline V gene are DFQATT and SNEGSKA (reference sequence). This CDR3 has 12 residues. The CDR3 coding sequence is TGCAGTGCTAACGACAGGGGCAATGAGCAGTTCTTC. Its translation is CSANDRGNEQFF.

The CDR3 coding sequence is TGCAGTGCTACCGAGGGTCTCTTCAGGGAGCTGTTTTTT. Amino acids: CSATEGLFRELFF. The rearrangement joins TRBV20-1 to TRBJ2-2, with D maybe TRBD2 (5 bases). Germline loops: CDR1 DFQATT, CDR2 SNEGSKA (reference sequence). V was clipped by 4 bases and J by 9 bases, with 15 bases between them. This CDR3 contains 13 residues.

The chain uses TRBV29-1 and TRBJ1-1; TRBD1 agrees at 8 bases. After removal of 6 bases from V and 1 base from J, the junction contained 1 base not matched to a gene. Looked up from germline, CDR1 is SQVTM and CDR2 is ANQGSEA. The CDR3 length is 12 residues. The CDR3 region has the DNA TGCAGCGTGCAGGGGGCGAACACTGAAGCTTTCTTT. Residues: CSVQGANTEAFF. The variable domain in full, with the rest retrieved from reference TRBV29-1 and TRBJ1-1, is SAVISQKPSRDICQRGTSLTIQCQVDSQVTMMFWYRQQPGQSLTLIATANQGSEATYESGFVIDKFPISRPNLTFSTLTVSNMSPEDSSIYLCSVQGANTEAFFGQGTRLTVV.

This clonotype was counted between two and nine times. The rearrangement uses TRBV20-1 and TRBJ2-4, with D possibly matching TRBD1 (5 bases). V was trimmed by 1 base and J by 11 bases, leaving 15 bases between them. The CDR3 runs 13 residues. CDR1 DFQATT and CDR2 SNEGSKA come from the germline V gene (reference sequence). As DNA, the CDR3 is TGCAGTGCTAGAGTTCCCTTGGGGCAGCTTCAGTACTTC. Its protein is CSARVPLGQLQYF.

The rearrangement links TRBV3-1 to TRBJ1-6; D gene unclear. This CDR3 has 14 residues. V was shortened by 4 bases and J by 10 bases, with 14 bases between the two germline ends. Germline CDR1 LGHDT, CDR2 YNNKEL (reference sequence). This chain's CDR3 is CASSPGPISSPLHF. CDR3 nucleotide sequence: TGTGCCAGCAGCCCAGGTCCCATCTCGTCACCCCTCCACTTT.

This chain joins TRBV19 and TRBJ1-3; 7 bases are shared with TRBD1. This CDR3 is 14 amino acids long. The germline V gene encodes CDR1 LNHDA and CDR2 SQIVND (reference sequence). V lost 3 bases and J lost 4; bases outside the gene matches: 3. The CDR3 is CASSMDRSGNTIYF. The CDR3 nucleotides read TGTGCCAGTAGTATGGACAGGAGCGGAAACACCATATATTTT.

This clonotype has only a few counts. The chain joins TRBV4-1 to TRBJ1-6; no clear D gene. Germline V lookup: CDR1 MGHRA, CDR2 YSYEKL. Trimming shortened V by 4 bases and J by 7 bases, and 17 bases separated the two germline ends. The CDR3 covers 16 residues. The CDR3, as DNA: TGCGCCAGCAGCCCCCGAGGCTCCGGGAAGAATTCACCCCTCCACTTT. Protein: CASSPRGSGKNSPLHF.

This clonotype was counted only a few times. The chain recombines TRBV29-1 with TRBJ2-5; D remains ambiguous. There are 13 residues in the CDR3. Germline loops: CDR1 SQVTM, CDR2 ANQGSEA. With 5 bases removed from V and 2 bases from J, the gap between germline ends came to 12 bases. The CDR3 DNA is TGCAGCGTTTCGTTAGGATATCAAGAGACCCAGTACTTC. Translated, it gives CSVSLGYQETQYF.

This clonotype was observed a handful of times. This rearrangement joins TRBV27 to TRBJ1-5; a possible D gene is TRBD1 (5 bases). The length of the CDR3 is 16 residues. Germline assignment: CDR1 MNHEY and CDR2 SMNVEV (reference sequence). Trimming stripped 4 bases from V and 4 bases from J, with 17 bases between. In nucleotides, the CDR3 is TGTGCCAGCAGTTCCGGGGCCCGGGCGCTTAATCAGCCCCAGCATTTT. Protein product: CASSSGARALNQPQHF.

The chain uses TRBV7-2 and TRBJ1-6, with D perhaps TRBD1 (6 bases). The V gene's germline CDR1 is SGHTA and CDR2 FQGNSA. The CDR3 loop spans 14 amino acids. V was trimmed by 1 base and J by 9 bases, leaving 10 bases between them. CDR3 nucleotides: TGTGCCAGCAGCTTAGGAGGGGGACTTTCACCCCTCCACTTT. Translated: CASSLGGGLSPLHF.

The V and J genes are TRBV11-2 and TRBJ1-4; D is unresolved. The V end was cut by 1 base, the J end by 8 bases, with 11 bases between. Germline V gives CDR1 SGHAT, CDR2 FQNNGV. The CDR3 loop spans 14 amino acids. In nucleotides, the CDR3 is TGTGCCAGCAGCTTAGGGGGAGGAACCGAAAAACTGTTTTTT. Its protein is CASSLGGGTEKLFF.

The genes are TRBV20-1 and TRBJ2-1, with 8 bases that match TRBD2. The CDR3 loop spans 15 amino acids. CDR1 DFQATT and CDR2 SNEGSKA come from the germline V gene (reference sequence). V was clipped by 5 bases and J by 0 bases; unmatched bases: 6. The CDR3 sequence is CSARLAGSSYNEQFF. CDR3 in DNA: TGCAGTGCTCGCCTAGCGGGCAGCTCCTACAATGAGCAGTTCTTC.

CDR3 DNA: TGTGCCAGTAGTATCAGGGGGCGAGGGCAAGAGACCCAGTACTTC. Amino acid sequence: CASSIRGRGQETQYF. The rearrangement uses TRBV19 and TRBJ2-5, with TRBD1 identical over 8 bases. CDR1 and CDR2 from the germline V gene are LNHDA and SQIVND (reference sequence). CDR3 length: 15 residues. V lost 3 bases, J lost 2 bases, and 5 bases stayed unmatched.

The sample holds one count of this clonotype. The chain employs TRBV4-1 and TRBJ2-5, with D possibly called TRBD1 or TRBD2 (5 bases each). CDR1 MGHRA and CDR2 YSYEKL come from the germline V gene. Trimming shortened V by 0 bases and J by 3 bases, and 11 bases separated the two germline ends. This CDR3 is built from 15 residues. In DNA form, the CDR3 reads TGCGCCAGCAGCCAAGATATGAGAGGGGAAGAGACCCAGTACTTC. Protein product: CASSQDMRGEETQYF.

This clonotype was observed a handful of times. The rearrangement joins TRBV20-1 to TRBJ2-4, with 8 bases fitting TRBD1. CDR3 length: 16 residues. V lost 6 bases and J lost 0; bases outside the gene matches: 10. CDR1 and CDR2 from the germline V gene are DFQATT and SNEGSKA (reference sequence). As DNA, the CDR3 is TGCAGTGCAACATTGACAGGGGTGGGAGCCAAAAACATTCAGTACTTC. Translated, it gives CSATLTGVGAKNIQYF.

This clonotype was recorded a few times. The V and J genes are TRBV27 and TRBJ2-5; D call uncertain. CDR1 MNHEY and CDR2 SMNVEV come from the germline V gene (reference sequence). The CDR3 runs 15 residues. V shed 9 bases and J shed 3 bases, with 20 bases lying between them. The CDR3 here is CARNYTSQREETQYF. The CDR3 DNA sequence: TGTGCCAGGAACTACACTTCCCAAAGGGAAGAGACCCAGTACTTC.

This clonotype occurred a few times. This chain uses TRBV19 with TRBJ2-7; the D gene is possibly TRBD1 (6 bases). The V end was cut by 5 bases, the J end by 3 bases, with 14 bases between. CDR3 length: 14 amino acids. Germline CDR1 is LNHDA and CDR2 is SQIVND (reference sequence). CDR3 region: CASSGRDKRYEQYF. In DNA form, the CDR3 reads TGTGCCAGTAGTGGCCGGGACAAGCGCTACGAGCAGTACTTC. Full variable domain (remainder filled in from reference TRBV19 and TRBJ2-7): DGGITQSPKYLFRKEGQNVTLSCEQNLNHDAMYWYRQDPGQGLRLIYYSQIVNDFQKGDIAEGYSVSREKKESFPLTVTSAQKNPTAFYLCASSGRDKRYEQYFGPGTRLTVT.

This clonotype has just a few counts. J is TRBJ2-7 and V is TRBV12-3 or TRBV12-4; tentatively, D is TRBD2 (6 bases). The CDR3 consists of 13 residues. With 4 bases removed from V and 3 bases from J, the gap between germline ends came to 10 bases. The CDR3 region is CASSYGGLYEQYF. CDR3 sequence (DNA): TGTGCCAGCAGTTACGGAGGGCTCTACGAGCAGTACTTC.

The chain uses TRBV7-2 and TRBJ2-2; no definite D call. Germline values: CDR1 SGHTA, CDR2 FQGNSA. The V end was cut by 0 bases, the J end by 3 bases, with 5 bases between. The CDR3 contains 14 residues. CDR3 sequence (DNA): TGTGCCAGCAGCTTAGCTGAGTACACCGGGGAGCTGTTTTTT. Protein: CASSLAEYTGELFF.

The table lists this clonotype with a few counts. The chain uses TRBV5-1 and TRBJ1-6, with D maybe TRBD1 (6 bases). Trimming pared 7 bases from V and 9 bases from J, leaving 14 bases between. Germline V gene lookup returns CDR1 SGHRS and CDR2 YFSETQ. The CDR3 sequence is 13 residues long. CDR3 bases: TGCGCCAGCCGGGCAGGGGAGGGTTCACCCCTCCACTTT. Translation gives CASRAGEGSPLHF. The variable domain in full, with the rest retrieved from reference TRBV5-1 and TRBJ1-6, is KAGVTQTPRYLIKTRGQQVTLSCSPISGHRSVSWYQQTPGQGLQFLFEYFSETQRNKGNFPGRFSGRQFSNSRSEMNVSTLELGDSALYLCASRAGEGSPLHFGNGTRLTVT.